This paragraph covers one T cell receptor (beta chain) sequence. The antigen is not known. This sample was taken from a study of blood T cells in healthy people across ages. Whole-study results and caveats: A conclusive naive versus antigen-experienced comparison was prevented by the unsorted PBMCs. Correlation between TCR beta diversity and naive T cell percentage was strong. Estimated diversity across one million T cells was deemed an underestimate.

PCR was performed a second time for about 6 to 11 cycles using a sample-barcoded 5' primer and a J-beta primer mix. One entry per CDR3 protein results from TCRdb running MiXCR on the 5' RACE reads. The data show 1.5 million to 1.9 million distinct CDR3 sequences, approximately 42% seen once. Germline V gene sequence: CDR1 DFQATT, CDR2 SNEGSKA (reference sequence). The CDR3 has 13 amino acids. With V trimmed by 3 bases and J by 2 bases, 3 bases remained unmatched. The V and J genes are TRBV20-1 and TRBJ2-7; TRBD2 matches at 8 bases. This receptor was obtained from a woman aged 18-29 years in good health. The sequenced material came from blood. The CDR3 DNA sequence: TGCAGTGCTAGGACTAGCGAGGCCTACGAGCAGTACTTC. Encoded protein: CSARTSEAYEQYF.